The present entry profiles one TCR beta chain with its context. These data are taken from a study of blood T cell repertoires in COVID-19. Overall study context: In each case, the material was cDNA or gDNA derived from T cells, B-cell-depleted T cells, or PBMCs.

Sequenced by immunoSEQ multiplex PCR; TCRdb stores in-frame clones only, minus some. This sample has 140,000 to 150,000 clones, with 88% found just once. V was clipped by 6 bases and J by 7 bases; unmatched bases: 6. Germline V lookup: CDR1 SGHTA, CDR2 FQGNSA. The CDR3 is made up of 14 amino acids. Sequenced material: peripheral blood. The rearrangement uses TRBV7-2 and TRBJ1-5; 10 nucleotides align to TRBD1. This TCR came from a man in his sixties or seventies with acute or convalescent COVID-19. The CDR3 DNA reads as TGTGCCAGCAGTCGACAGGGGGCATTACAGCCCCAGCATTTT. Translation gives CASSRQGALQPQHF. The full variable domain, completed using reference TRBV7-2 and TRBJ1-5, is GAGVSQSPSNKVTEKGKDVELRCDPISGHTALYWYRQSLGQGLEFLIYFQGNSAPDKSGLPSDRFSAERTGGSVSTLTIQRTQQEDSAVYLCASSRQGALQPQHFGDGTRLSIL.